What follows are 13 T cell receptor beta chains derived from one specimen sequenced in a study of blood T cell repertoires in COVID-19. Sequencing was performed with immunoSEQ multiplex PCR; in TCRdb, only in-frame clones are kept and a portion is missing. The data hold more than 45,000 clones, with 65% to 85% observed a single time. Sequenced input: peripheral blood. The receptors were sampled from a man at least 80 years old in a cohort sampled during active COVID-19.

This clone occurred once. The rearrangement links TRBV7-6 to TRBJ2-1, with TRBD1 matching 8 bases. The CDR3 spans 13 residues. V dropped 1 base and J dropped 9; count of bases not matched to a gene: 2. Germline CDR1 and CDR2: SGHVS and FNYEAQ. Written as DNA, the CDR3 is TGTGCCAGCAGCTTAGGGGACAGGCTTGAGCAGTTCTTC. Translating gives CASSLGDRLEQFF.

J is TRBJ2-7 and V is TRBV7-8; the match to TRBD2 covers 10 bases. V lost 8 bases to trimming and J lost 0 bases; unmatched junction nucleotides: 10. CDR3 length: 16 residues. CDR1 and CDR2 (germline): SGHVS, FQNEAQ. DNA for the CDR3: TGTGCCAGCTCGGCTAGCGGGGGCCCAAGCTCCTACGAGCAGTACTTC. Translation: CASSASGGPSSYEQYF. The full variable domain, its missing parts supplied by reference TRBV7-8 and TRBJ2-7, is GAGVSQSPRYKVAKRGQDVALRCDPISGHVSLFWYQQALGQGPEFLTYFQNEAQLDKSGLPSDRFFAERPEGSVSTLKIQRTQQEDSAVYLCASSASGGPSSYEQYFGPGTRLTVT.

This clone was counted only a few times. This chain links TRBV6-2 or TRBV6-3 with TRBJ1-5, with D possibly being TRBD1 (6 bases). Between the trimmed V and J ends, which lost 0 bases and 0 bases, there was a span of 12 bases. The germline V gene has CDR1 MNHEY and CDR2 SVGEGT. CDR3 length: 17 residues. The chain's CDR3 is CASSYSAGAGSNQPQHF. DNA for the CDR3: TGTGCCAGCAGTTACTCGGCGGGGGCTGGTAGCAATCAGCCCCAGCATTTT.

This chain uses TRBV6-5 with TRBJ2-7; D is undetermined. Trimming removed 4 bases from V and 3 bases from J, with 13 bases in between. The V gene's germline CDR1 is MNHEY and CDR2 SVGAGI. The CDR3 contains 14 residues. The CDR3 coding sequence is TGTGCCAGCAGTTTTTCTCAGGCACTCTACGAGCAGTACTTC. Protein: CASSFSQALYEQYF.

CDR3 protein: CASSLATGTGANVLTF. The CDR3 region has the DNA TGTGCCAGCAGCTTAGCGACAGGGACTGGGGCCAACGTCCTGACTTTC. The rearrangement joins TRBV7-2 to TRBJ2-6, with 7 bases fitting TRBD1. CDR3 length: 16 amino acids. Germline V gene lookup returns CDR1 SGHTA and CDR2 FQGNSA. The J segment lost 2 bases and the V segment lost 0 bases, leaving 1 base of the junction unmatched.

V gene TRBV7-2 combines with J gene TRBJ1-1; 12 positions agree with TRBD1. This CDR3 contains 16 residues. The trim removed 4 bases at V and 5 bases at J, leaving 8 bases unmatched. CDR1 and CDR2 from the germline V gene are SGHTA and FQGNSA. The CDR3 here is CASSSYGTGGGTEAFF. In DNA form, the CDR3 reads TGTGCCAGCAGCTCCTACGGGACAGGGGGCGGAACTGAAGCTTTCTTT.

Only a few counts were recorded for this clone. The J gene is TRBJ2-7, the V gene TRBV6-2 or TRBV6-3, with 9 positions matching TRBD2. V gave up 4 bases and J gave up 3 bases; unmatched junction bases: 16. Germline assignment: CDR1 MNHEY and CDR2 SVGEGT. CDR3 length: 18 residues. CDR3 in DNA: TGTGCCAGCAGTTTTAACAGGCGGGAGGGCCTACTCCACTACGAGCAGTACTTC. As protein: CASSFNRREGLLHYEQYF.

The V gene is TRBV5-1, the J gene TRBJ2-7; maybe TRBD2 (5 bases). The germline CDR1 and CDR2 sequences are SGHRS and YFSETQ. The CDR3 is made up of 13 amino acids. Deletions cut 4 bases from V and 5 bases from J, with 13 bases between. The DNA for the CDR3 is TGCGCCAGCAGCAGACTACCAAAGGACGAGCAGTACTTC. As protein: CASSRLPKDEQYF.

The chain combines TRBV11-3 with TRBJ2-1, with 8 bases fitting TRBD1. The V gene's germline CDR1 is SGHNT and CDR2 YENEEA. The CDR3 sequence is 16 residues long. Trimming took 5 bases from V and 0 from J; bases not matched to a gene: 6. CDR3 in amino acids: CASSTQGADSYNEQFF. The CDR3 DNA follows: TGTGCCAGCAGCACTCAGGGGGCGGACTCCTACAATGAGCAGTTCTTC.

The chain has TRBV3-1 (or the pseudogene TRBV3-2) and TRBJ2-7, with 12 bases lining up with TRBD2. Losses at the gene ends were 4 bases for V and 3 bases for J; bases not matched to a gene: 4. The CDR3 extends over 15 amino acids. From germline, CDR1 is LGHDT and CDR2 YNNKEL (reference sequence). Written as DNA, the CDR3 is TGTGCCAGCAGCCCGTGGACTAGCGGGAACTACGAGCAGTACTTC. As protein: CASSPWTSGNYEQYF.

This clone has a handful of counts. This rearrangement joins TRBV4-1 to TRBJ1-3; D unresolved. Trimming stripped 4 bases from V and 10 bases from J, with 14 bases between. The CDR3 runs 13 residues. Germline CDR1 MGHRA, CDR2 YSYEKL. In nucleotides, the CDR3 is TGCGCCAGCAGCCCCGCGGGGTGGGATACCATATATTTT. Translating gives CASSPAGWDTIYF.

The V and J genes are TRBV11-3 and TRBJ2-3, with 7 nucleotides matching TRBD2. V lost 5 bases to trimming and J lost 5 bases; unmatched junction nucleotides: 10. In germline, CDR1 is SGHNT, CDR2 YENEEA. The CDR3 runs 15 residues. The CDR3 loop is CASSPYREEGDTQYF. DNA of the CDR3: TGTGCCAGCAGCCCCTATCGGGAGGAGGGAGATACGCAGTATTTT.

The gene calls are TRBV18 and TRBJ1-6; no definite D call. The CDR3 covers 13 residues. V was cut by 3 bases and J by 9 bases, with 9 bases left in between. Germline-derived CDR1 and CDR2 are KGHSH and LQKENI. The CDR3 DNA is TGTGCCAGCTCACCCGGTTCGGTTTCACCCCTCCACTTT. It specifies CASSPGSVSPLHF.